Presented here are 3 T cell receptor beta chains from one specimen sequenced in a study of cytomegalovirus exposure and HLA in healthy donors. In the PCR, 60 Vbeta and 13 Jbeta primers were used. Only in-frame clones appear in the TCRdb table, and some are missing; sequencing was by immunoSEQ multiplex PCR. The sample yields 64,000 or so clones, 70% seen once. The sequenced material came from PBMCs. The receptor source for this set is a woman aged 45-59 years in good health and CMV-seropositive.

The rearrangement links TRBV11-3 to TRBJ2-2; 10 bases fit TRBD1. CDR3 length: 14 residues. Unmatched junction bases numbered 3, after V lost 5 bases and J lost 6 bases. Germline CDR1 and CDR2: SGHNT and YENEEA. The CDR3: CASSIGQGAGELFF. The CDR3 DNA follows: TGTGCCAGCAGCATAGGACAGGGGGCCGGGGAGCTGTTTTTT.

The chain recombines TRBV4-3 with TRBJ2-6; TRBD1 aligns across 7 bases. Unmatched junction bases numbered 4, after V lost 2 bases and J lost 0 bases. CDR3 length: 17 amino acids. Germline CDR1 and CDR2: LGHNA and YSLEER. The CDR3: CASSQLGQNSGANVLTF. CDR3 in DNA: TGCGCCAGCAGCCAACTGGGACAGAACTCTGGGGCCAACGTCCTGACTTTC.

The J gene is TRBJ2-5, the V gene TRBV15; TRBD2 aligns across 7 bases. Trimming took 1 base from V and 3 from J; bases not matched to a gene: 5. The CDR3 runs 15 residues. Germline V lookup: CDR1 LNHNV, CDR2 YYDKDF (reference sequence). CDR3 amino acids: CATSRASSGEETQYF. DNA of the CDR3: TGTGCCACCAGCAGAGCCTCTAGCGGTGAAGAGACCCAGTACTTC.